This T cell receptor beta chain appears in the sequencing data of a study of T cells after yellow fever vaccination. Across the whole study: SMART-Seq v4 Ultra Low Input prepared the low-cell-number fractions.

This clonotype was counted only a few times. Its antigen is not identified. Germline V gene lookup returns CDR1 SQVTM and CDR2 ANQGSEA. V trimming: 6 bases; J trimming: 2 bases; junction bases outside the gene matches: 10. This CDR3 has 16 amino acids. Study conclusions and caveats: Peaking faster, on day 5 versus 15, the secondary response was nonetheless weaker. Although most clonotypes did not, a small share appeared in both CD4 and CD8 compartments.

TCRdb re-called the 5' RACE reads through MiXCR, storing one row per CDR3 protein. The table has fewer than 450,000 distinct CDR3 sequences, approximately 4.2% seen once; the top ten hold approximately 24%. This specimen was PBMCs, taken 5 days after the yellow fever booster vaccination. The V call is TRBV29-1, the J call TRBJ2-3; 11 nucleotides match TRBD2. The sequence was obtained from a man aged 18 to 30 who received the YFV17D yellow fever vaccine. This CDR3 reads CSVGGLAGGNTDTQYF. CDR3 nucleotides: TGCAGCGTCGGCGGGCTAGCGGGGGGAAACACAGATACGCAGTATTTT.